The next 19 T cell receptor beta chains were all read from a single sample in a study of cytomegalovirus exposure and HLA in healthy donors. Researchers ran the PCR with 60 Vbeta and 13 Jbeta primers. Clones were sequenced by immunoSEQ multiplex PCR, and TCRdb holds only the in-frame ones, with some missing. Altogether fewer than 200,000 clones are present, about 9.4% being singletons, with the ten largest covering about 1.2%. Input material: PBMCs. Receptors originate from a woman aged 25 to 39 in good health and CMV-seropositive.

The V gene is TRBV5-1, the J gene TRBJ2-3; 8 nucleotides agree with TRBD2. The germline CDR1 and CDR2 sequences are SGHRS and YFSETQ. This CDR3 contains 15 residues. V trimming: 5 bases; J trimming: 3 bases; junction bases outside the gene matches: 8. CDR3 sequence reads: CASSLPAGETDTQYF. The CDR3 DNA reads TGCGCCAGCAGTCTCCCAGCGGGAGAAACAGATACGCAGTATTTT.

The chain is built from TRBV29-1 and TRBJ1-4, with D maybe TRBD1 (6 bases). Germline V gene data show CDR1 as SQVTM and CDR2 as ANQGSEA. This CDR3 contains 15 residues. V was pared by 4 bases and J by 5 bases, with 17 bases between. This CDR3 reads CSVGLIGQGNEKLFF. As DNA, the CDR3 is TGCAGCGTTGGCTTAATCGGTCAGGGGAATGAAAAACTGTTTTTT.

Only a few counts were recorded for this clone. V usage is TRBV5-6 and J usage is TRBJ2-6, with unresolved D. Germline V gives CDR1 SGHDT, CDR2 YYEEEE. The V gene lost 4 bases and the J gene lost 6 bases, with 17 bases spanning the gap. This CDR3 region has 16 residues. The CDR3 bases are TGTGCCAGCAGCCCTACCGGCAGGAACAAGGCCAACGTCCTGACTTTC. It codes for CASSPTGRNKANVLTF.

V and J are TRBV27 and TRBJ2-7, with D possibly being TRBD2 (5 bases). With 0 bases removed from V and 0 bases from J, the gap between germline ends came to 15 bases. CDR1 and CDR2 from the germline V gene are MNHEY and SMNVEV (reference sequence). The CDR3 has 17 amino acids. The DNA for the CDR3 is TGTGCCAGCAGTTTATCCCACTCGGGCGGGTCCTCCTACGAGCAGTACTTC. It specifies CASSLSHSGGSSYEQYF.

The chain employs TRBV18 and TRBJ2-7, with 8 bases that match TRBD1. V lost 5 bases, J lost 5 bases, and 5 bases stayed unmatched. This CDR3 contains 13 residues. In germline, CDR1 is KGHSH, CDR2 LQKENI. The chain's CDR3 is CASSSGQGDEQYF. The CDR3 DNA is TGTGCCAGCTCATCCGGACAGGGAGACGAGCAGTACTTC. Based on the CDR3 plus reference TRBV18 and TRBJ2-7, the full variable domain is NAGVMQNPRHLVRRRGQEARLRCSPMKGHSHVYWYRQLPEEGLKFMVYLQKENIIDESGMPKERFSAEFPKEGPSILRIQQVVRGDSAAYFCASSSGQGDEQYFGPGTRLTVT.

This clone has more than one count but fewer than ten. J is TRBJ2-7 and V is TRBV5-1, with TRBD1 matching over 10 bases. Germline V gene lookup returns CDR1 SGHRS and CDR2 YFSETQ. The CDR3 has 15 residues. Trimming took 3 bases from V and 2 from J; bases not matched to a gene: 5. CDR3 residues: CASSSSGTGAYEQYF. The CDR3 DNA sequence: TGCGCCAGCAGCTCCTCCGGGACAGGGGCCTACGAGCAGTACTTC.

The chain links TRBV2 to TRBJ2-2, with 10 bases fitting TRBD2. This CDR3 comprises 14 residues. The junction had 3 bases not matched to a gene; V was cut back by 6 bases and J by 5 bases. Germline CDR1 reads SNHLY; CDR2 reads FYNNEI. CDR3: CASSVAGGTGELFF. The CDR3, as DNA: TGTGCCAGCAGCGTAGCGGGAGGTACCGGGGAGCTGTTTTTT.

The chain is built from TRBV9 and TRBJ2-5; no definite D call. This CDR3 has 15 residues. Germline lookup yields CDR1 SGDLS and CDR2 YYNGEE. V lost 3 bases to trimming and J lost 4 bases, with 16 bases between them. CDR3 residues: CASSAPDTEGETQYF. The DNA for the CDR3 is TGTGCCAGCAGCGCGCCTGACACCGAAGGAGAGACCCAGTACTTC.

In this sample, this clone turned up a few times. The chain joins TRBV27 to TRBJ1-1; D might be TRBD1 (5 bases). The V and J ends lost 4 bases and 3 bases respectively, with 15 bases between them. This CDR3 spans 15 amino acids. The V gene's germline CDR1 is MNHEY and CDR2 SMNVEV (reference sequence). CDR3 bases: TGTGCCAGCAGTTCACGACCCATAGGGGACACTGAAGCTTTCTTT. This codes for CASSSRPIGDTEAFF.

This clone was seen more than once but under ten times. The V and J genes are TRBV15 and TRBJ2-7; possible D gene TRBD1, 6 bases. CDR1 is LNHNV and CDR2 is YYDKDF in the germline V gene (reference sequence). This CDR3 has 15 amino acids. Trimming stripped 0 bases from V and 5 bases from J, with 14 bases between. The CDR3 coding sequence is TGTGCCACCAGCAGAGACTACTATACAGGGAACGAGCAGTACTTC. It is translated as CATSRDYYTGNEQYF.

This chain uses TRBV2 with TRBJ2-7; D not certain. The V gene lost 2 bases and the J gene lost 12 bases, with 17 bases spanning the gap. The CDR3 spans 13 residues. Germline lookup yields CDR1 SNHLY and CDR2 FYNNEI. The CDR3 sequence: CASSEFTPSRLYF. CDR3 sequence (DNA): TGTGCCAGCAGTGAATTTACCCCGAGCCGCCTGTACTTC.

On this clone: This sample includes further DNA sequences coding for the same CDR3. J is TRBJ2-1 and V is TRBV9; 11 nucleotides line up with TRBD2. Trimming at V came to 3 bases and at J to 4 bases, leaving 3 bases not matched to a gene. The CDR3 covers 15 residues. CDR1 SGDLS and CDR2 YYNGEE come from the germline V gene. The DNA of the CDR3 is TGTGCCAGCAGCGGGACTAGCGGGCCTTACAATGAGCAGTTCTTC. Translating gives CASSGTSGPYNEQFF.

The rearrangement links TRBV6-6 to TRBJ1-1; possibly TRBD1 for D (6 bases). CDR1 MNHNY and CDR2 SVGAGI come from the germline V gene (reference sequence). The CDR3 contains 12 residues. CDR3 protein: CAIGGPNTEAFF. In nucleotides, the CDR3 is TGTGCTATCGGGGGGCCGAACACTGAAGCTTTCTTT.

The V gene is TRBV5-6, the J gene TRBJ2-7; D is possibly TRBD1 (6 bases). CDR3 length: 15 amino acids. Germline V gives CDR1 SGHDT, CDR2 YYEEEE. Deletions cut 2 bases from V and 0 bases from J, with 12 bases between. The CDR3 DNA sequence: TGTGCCAGCAGCTTACAGGGCCACAACTCCTACGAGCAGTACTTC. Its translation is CASSLQGHNSYEQYF.

This clone occurred a few times. The CDR3 nucleotides read TGTGCCAGCAGCTCCTTCAGTGGGCCCTACAATGAGCAGTTCTTC. Amino acid sequence: CASSSFSGPYNEQFF. V usage is TRBV7-9 and J usage is TRBJ2-1; D uncertain. The CDR3 is 15 residues long. The germline gives CDR1 SEHNR, CDR2 FQNEAQ (reference sequence). Trimming took off 4 bases at V and 2 bases at J, with 12 bases between the two ends.

This clone was found a few times. This chain connects TRBV10-3 to TRBJ1-4, with D possibly being TRBD1 (5 bases). Germline V gives CDR1 ENHRY, CDR2 SYGVKD. V was trimmed by 3 bases and J by 7 bases, leaving 18 bases between them. The CDR3 runs 16 residues. CDR3 residues: CAISDRLGGAGEKLFF. DNA of the CDR3: TGTGCCATCAGTGACCGCTTAGGTGGGGCTGGTGAAAAACTGTTTTTT.

The CDR3 DNA sequence: TGTGCCTGGAGTCCGGGTAGCAATCAGCCCCAGCATTTT. This sequence encodes CAWSPGSNQPQHF. The chain carries TRBV30 and TRBJ1-5, with unresolved D. The V and J ends lost 2 bases and 0 bases respectively, with 5 bases between them. The germline V gene encodes CDR1 GTSNPN and CDR2 SVGIG (reference sequence). This CDR3 region has 13 residues. Filled out from reference TRBV30 and TRBJ1-5, the complete variable domain reads SQTIHQWPATLVQPVGSPLSLECTVEGTSNPNLYWYRQAAGRGLQLLFYSVGIGQISSEVPQNLSASRPQDRQFILSSKKLLLSDSGFYLCAWSPGSNQPQHFGDGTRLSIL.

The rearrangement links TRBV15 to TRBJ1-5; 9 bases are a match to TRBD1. CDR1 is LNHNV and CDR2 is YYDKDF in the germline V gene (reference sequence). J lost 3 bases, V lost 7 bases, and 4 bases had no gene match. This CDR3 is 14 amino acids long. The CDR3 sequence is CATTGTGFNQPQHF. The CDR3 DNA is TGTGCCACCACTGGGACAGGGTTCAATCAGCCCCAGCATTTT.

The chain is built from TRBV27 and TRBJ1-2; 8 bases align to TRBD1. V lost 5 bases to trimming and J lost 4 bases; unmatched junction nucleotides: 9. Germline CDR1 is MNHEY and CDR2 is SMNVEV (reference sequence). The CDR3 length is 15 residues. The CDR3 DNA reads TGTGCCAGCAGTCCCCGTCCGGACAGGGTCTATGGCTACACCTTC. Translation: CASSPRPDRVYGYTF.